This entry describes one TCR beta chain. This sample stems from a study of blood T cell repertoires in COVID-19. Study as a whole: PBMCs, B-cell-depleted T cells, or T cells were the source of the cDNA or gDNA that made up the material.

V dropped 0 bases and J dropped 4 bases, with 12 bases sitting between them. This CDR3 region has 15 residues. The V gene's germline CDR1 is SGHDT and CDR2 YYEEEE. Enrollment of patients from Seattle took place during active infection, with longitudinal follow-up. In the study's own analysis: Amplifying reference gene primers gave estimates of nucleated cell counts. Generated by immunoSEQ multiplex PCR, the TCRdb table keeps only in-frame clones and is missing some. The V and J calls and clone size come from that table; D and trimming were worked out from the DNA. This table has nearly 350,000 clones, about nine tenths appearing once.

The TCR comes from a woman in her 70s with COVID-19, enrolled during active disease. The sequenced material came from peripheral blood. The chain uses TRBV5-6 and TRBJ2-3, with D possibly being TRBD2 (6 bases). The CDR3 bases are TGTGCCAGCAGCTTGGGCCAGGCGGGGCCAGATACGCAGTATTTT. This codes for CASSLGQAGPDTQYF.